Presented here are 18 T cell receptor beta chains from one specimen sequenced in a study of siplizumab effects on memory and regulatory T cells. Assay used: immunoSEQ multiplex PCR; TCRdb lists only in-frame clones, some missing. Of some 100,000 clones listed, approximately 94% were seen once; the top ten hold under 0.7%. The material sequenced was Tregs sorted from blood. The receptors shown here come from a human donor in good health.

The CDR3 here is CSVGGRENTEAFF. The CDR3, as DNA: TGCAGCGTTGGGGGACGGGAGAACACTGAAGCTTTCTTT. V usage is TRBV29-1 and J usage is TRBJ1-1; the D gene is possibly TRBD1 (5 bases). CDR1 and CDR2 (germline): SQVTM, ANQGSEA. V gave up 4 bases and J gave up 1 base, with 10 bases separating them. This CDR3 region has 13 residues.

Only a few counts were recorded for this clone. The chain combines TRBV6-1 with TRBJ1-1, with D unresolved. V was trimmed by 10 bases and J by 0 bases, leaving 15 bases between them. The CDR3 has 14 residues. CDR1 and CDR2 from the germline V gene are MNHNS and SASEGT. The CDR3 reads CATRQTNMNTEAFF. The CDR3 coding sequence is TGTGCCACCCGACAAACAAACATGAACACTGAAGCTTTCTTT.

The J gene is TRBJ1-5, the V gene TRBV6-5, with unresolved D. The CDR3 has 13 amino acids. V was trimmed by 0 bases and J by 7 bases, leaving 7 bases between them. Per the germline V gene, CDR1 is MNHEY and CDR2 is SVGAGI. CDR3 sequence reads: CASSYSGWQPQHF. The CDR3 DNA is TGTGCCAGCAGTTACTCGGGGTGGCAGCCCCAGCATTTT.

The rearrangement links TRBV9 to TRBJ2-1, with D tentatively TRBD1 (6 bases). CDR1 is SGDLS, CDR2 YYNGEE, per germline. CDR3 length equals 18 residues. V was trimmed by 0 bases and J by 3 bases, leaving 19 bases between them. CDR3: CASSVVGGRSSVYNEQFF. For the CDR3, the DNA is TGTGCCAGCAGCGTAGTAGGGGGTCGTAGTTCCGTCTACAATGAGCAGTTCTTC.

The rearrangement uses TRBV6-5 and TRBJ2-4; the match to TRBD1 covers 7 bases. V dropped 5 bases and J dropped 1; count of bases not matched to a gene: 5. The CDR3 has 15 residues. The germline V gene encodes CDR1 MNHEY and CDR2 SVGAGI. In DNA, the CDR3 is TGTGCCAGCAGTGGGAAACAGGGGGCCAAAAACATTCAGTACTTC. Protein sequence: CASSGKQGAKNIQYF.

The chain employs TRBV5-1 and TRBJ1-2; D is ambiguous. V was trimmed by 0 bases and J by 4 bases, leaving 13 bases between them. Germline assignment: CDR1 SGHRS and CDR2 YFSETQ. This CDR3 is built from 15 residues. This chain's CDR3 is CASSLVGEAGYGYTF. The CDR3 DNA sequence: TGCGCCAGCAGCTTGGTCGGGGAAGCGGGCTATGGCTACACCTTC.

This rearrangement joins TRBV19 to TRBJ1-4; no firm D call. The germline V gene encodes CDR1 LNHDA and CDR2 SQIVND (reference sequence). The CDR3 is made up of 14 amino acids. V gave up 5 bases and J gave up 0 bases, with 7 bases separating them. CDR3 DNA sequence: TGTGCCAGTAGTTCCTGGACAACTAATGAAAAACTGTTTTTT. Translating it yields CASSSWTTNEKLFF.

CDR3 region: CAISEPDRGRTDTQYF. In nucleotides, the CDR3 is TGTGCCATCAGTGAGCCGGACAGGGGGCGGACAGATACGCAGTATTTT. The chain is built from TRBV10-3 and TRBJ2-3; 11 nucleotides align to TRBD1. Germline lookup yields CDR1 ENHRY and CDR2 SYGVKD. V trimming: 2 bases; J trimming: 3 bases; junction bases outside the gene matches: 4. The CDR3 spans 16 residues.

The rearrangement joins TRBV19 to TRBJ1-2, with unresolved D. V gave up 7 bases and J gave up 5 bases, with 26 bases separating them. The CDR3 covers 17 residues. The germline CDR1 and CDR2 sequences are LNHDA and SQIVND (reference sequence). As DNA, the CDR3 is TGTGCCAGTACCCCGATTGGAAGGCACACGAACGTATATGGCTACACCTTC. The encoded protein is CASTPIGRHTNVYGYTF. Combining the CDR3 with reference TRBV19 and TRBJ1-2 gives the whole variable domain DGGITQSPKYLFRKEGQNVTLSCEQNLNHDAMYWYRQDPGQGLRLIYYSQIVNDFQKGDIAEGYSVSREKKESFPLTVTSAQKNPTAFYLCASTPIGRHTNVYGYTFGSGTRLTVV.

A remark on this clone: A junction end diverges from the germline sequence, so it may reflect a read error. CDR3 DNA sequence: TGTGCCAGCAGCCCTCTGACAGTTGTCAGCAAGCAGCCCCAGCATTTT. Translating gives CASSPLTVVSKQPQHF. This chain connects TRBV28 to TRBJ1-5; the D gene is possibly TRBD1 (5 bases). The germline V gene has CDR1 MDHEN and CDR2 SYDVKM. The CDR3 covers 16 residues.

The rearrangement uses TRBV20-1 and TRBJ2-7, with D possibly matching TRBD2 (6 bases). The CDR3 covers 11 residues. Deletions cut 5 bases from V and 5 bases from J, with 10 bases between. The germline V gene has CDR1 DFQATT and CDR2 SNEGSKA (reference sequence). The CDR3 loop is CSAGGWDEQYF. The CDR3 DNA sequence: TGCAGTGCTGGGGGGTGGGACGAGCAGTACTTC.

CDR3: CASSQELHSEAFF. CDR3 nucleotides: TGTGCCAGCAGCCAAGAACTTCATTCTGAAGCTTTCTTT. The rearrangement uses TRBV14 and TRBJ1-1; the D is unclear. The CDR3 sequence is 13 residues long. The germline V gene has CDR1 SGHDN and CDR2 FVKESK. Trimming stripped 0 bases from V and 6 bases from J, with 8 bases between.

This chain uses TRBV6-5 with TRBJ2-3, with 11 nucleotides matching TRBD2. Per germline, CDR1 MNHEY and CDR2 SVGAGI. V trimming: 1 base; J trimming: 3 bases; junction bases outside the gene matches: 0. CDR3 length equals 15 residues. Here the CDR3 DNA reads TGTGCCAGCAGTTACTTAGCGGGAGGGACAGATACGCAGTATTTT. Its protein product is CASSYLAGGTDTQYF.

This chain uses TRBV5-1 with TRBJ2-3; 11 nucleotides agree with TRBD2. This CDR3 is 17 amino acids long. V lost 4 bases to trimming and J lost 1 base; unmatched junction nucleotides: 8. CDR1 is SGHRS and CDR2 is YFSETQ in the germline V gene. The CDR3 nucleotides read TGCGCCAGCAGCCCGCCTCAACTAGCGGGAGGCACAGATACGCAGTATTTT. Its translation is CASSPPQLAGGTDTQYF.

DNA for the CDR3: TGCGGGATTGGCAGGGGAAAAGCTTTCTTT. This encodes CGIGRGKAFF. This rearrangement joins TRBV29-1 to TRBJ1-1; possibly TRBD1 for D (6 bases). The CDR3 contains 10 residues. Germline-derived CDR1 and CDR2 are SQVTM and ANQGSEA.

In its sample, this clone was seen once. The chain recombines TRBV28 with TRBJ2-7; D unresolved. Trimming removed 7 bases at V and 4 bases at J, with 20 bases between. This CDR3 comprises 15 residues. The germline V gene encodes CDR1 MDHEN and CDR2 SYDVKM. CDR3 nucleotide sequence: TGTGCCAGCACTATACTAAGGAGCGCCAGATACGAGCAGTACTTC. It is translated as CASTILRSARYEQYF.

The chain joins TRBV5-1 to TRBJ2-2, with 9 bases matching TRBD2. The V gene's germline CDR1 is SGHRS and CDR2 YFSETQ. The CDR3 contains 16 residues. V trimming: 4 bases; J trimming: 6 bases; junction bases outside the gene matches: 10. In DNA, the CDR3 is TGCGCCAGCAGCCCGAGACTAGCGGATTCCCCCGGGGAGCTGTTTTTT. Amino acids: CASSPRLADSPGELFF. Drawing the rest from reference TRBV5-1 and TRBJ2-2, the complete variable domain is KAGVTQTPRYLIKTRGQQVTLSCSPISGHRSVSWYQQTPGQGLQFLFEYFSETQRNKGNFPGRFSGRQFSNSRSEMNVSTLELGDSALYLCASSPRLADSPGELFFGEGSRLTVL.

In DNA form, the CDR3 reads TGTGCCAGCTCACCTGGAGTGAACACCGGGGAGCTGTTTTTT. Encoded protein: CASSPGVNTGELFF. The rearrangement links TRBV18 to TRBJ2-2; no clear D gene. Germline assignment: CDR1 KGHSH and CDR2 LQKENI. Trimming pared 3 bases from V and 1 base from J, leaving 6 bases between. The CDR3 sequence is 14 residues long.